This TCR beta chain was captured by sequencing in a study of blood T cell repertoires in COVID-19. Turning to the study itself: Samples came from the United States, Italy and Spain, spanning acute and convalescent COVID-19. The cDNA or gDNA used as material had been derived from T cells, B-cell-depleted T cells, or PBMCs.

Methods used by the authors: Cell counts per sample came from amplifying reference gene primers. Generated by immunoSEQ multiplex PCR, the TCRdb table keeps only in-frame clones and is missing some. V, J and clone size were drawn from that table, and D and trimming were deduced from the DNA. The repertoire holds more than 85,000 clones, 85% seen once, with roughly 40% in the top ten. V was clipped by 4 bases and J by 1 base, with 11 bases between them. Per the germline V gene, CDR1 is LGHDT and CDR2 is YNNKEL (reference sequence). The CDR3 has 14 amino acids. Sample: peripheral blood. The source is a man older than 75 with acute or convalescent COVID-19. J is TRBJ2-7 and V is TRBV3-1 (or the pseudogene TRBV3-2), with D maybe TRBD1 (6 bases). This CDR3 is CASSRQEFSYEQYF. The CDR3 DNA sequence: TGTGCCAGCAGCCGACAGGAGTTTTCCTACGAGCAGTACTTC.